This T cell receptor (beta chain) appears in the sequencing data of a study of T cell responses to AZD1222 COVID-19 vaccine. Study results and caveats: Increased Spike-specific TCR breadth and depth were observed after two AZD1222 doses. The donors showed a predominance of white British ancestry and of females, with possible underestimation of clonal diversity. Vaccine-associated CD4 TCRs ranged over spike, dominating at 160-218 and 743-854.

Analysis merged second doses at about 4 or about 12 weeks. V lost 4 bases and J lost 4, with 13 bases in between. CDR3 length: 15 amino acids. CDR1 is LGHDT and CDR2 is YNNKEL in the germline V gene (reference sequence). Concerning this clone itself: Its target is unknown.

Data came from immunoSEQ multiplex PCR; TCRdb stores just in-frame clones and leaves some out. The sample holds 95,000 to 100,000 clones, about 90% seen once. Sample: peripheral blood, taken 28 days after the second AZD1222 dose. This clonotype originated in an adult who received the AZD1222 COVID-19 vaccine. The rearrangement uses TRBV3-1 (or the pseudogene TRBV3-2) and TRBJ2-2, with D possibly being TRBD1 (6 bases). The CDR3: CASSPLGAATGELFF. The CDR3 DNA reads TGTGCCAGCAGCCCCCTGGGGGCGGCCACCGGGGAGCTGTTTTTT.